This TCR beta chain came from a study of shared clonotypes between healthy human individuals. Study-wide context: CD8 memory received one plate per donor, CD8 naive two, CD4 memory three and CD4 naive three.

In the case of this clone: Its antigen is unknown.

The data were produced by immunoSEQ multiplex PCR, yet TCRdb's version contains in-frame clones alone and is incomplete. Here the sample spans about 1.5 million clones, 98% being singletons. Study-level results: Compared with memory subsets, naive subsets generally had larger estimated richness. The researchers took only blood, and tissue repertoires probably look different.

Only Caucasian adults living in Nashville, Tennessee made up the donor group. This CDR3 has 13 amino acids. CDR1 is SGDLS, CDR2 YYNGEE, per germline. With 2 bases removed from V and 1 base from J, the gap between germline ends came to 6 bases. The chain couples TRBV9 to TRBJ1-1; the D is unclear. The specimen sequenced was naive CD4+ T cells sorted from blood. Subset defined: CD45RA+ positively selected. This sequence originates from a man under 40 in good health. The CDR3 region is CASSVISNTEAFF. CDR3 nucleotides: TGTGCCAGCAGCGTTATATCGAACACTGAAGCTTTCTTT.